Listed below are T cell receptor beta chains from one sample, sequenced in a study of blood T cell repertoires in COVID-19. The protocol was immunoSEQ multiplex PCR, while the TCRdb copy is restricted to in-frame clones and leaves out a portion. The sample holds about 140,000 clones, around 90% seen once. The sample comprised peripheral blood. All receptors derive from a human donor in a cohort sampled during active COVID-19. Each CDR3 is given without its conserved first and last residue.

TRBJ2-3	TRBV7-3	ASSSLSGSSADTQY
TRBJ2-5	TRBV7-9	ASRSGTSPETQY
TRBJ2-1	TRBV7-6	ASSLDPAGSVNEQF
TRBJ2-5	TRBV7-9	ASSLTGEETQY
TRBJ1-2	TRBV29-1	SAPRGRDGYT
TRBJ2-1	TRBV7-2	ASSLLSGGSYNEQF
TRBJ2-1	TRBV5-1	ASRTGGGFVNEQF
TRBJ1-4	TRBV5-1	ASSQGTSQRNEKLF
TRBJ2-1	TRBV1	TSSPSGTSGSNEQF
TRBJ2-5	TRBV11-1	ASSPGQPRKTQY
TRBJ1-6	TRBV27	ASSSAKSSGSPLH
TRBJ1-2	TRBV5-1	ASSLEIGYGYT
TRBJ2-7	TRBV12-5	ASGLVEGSEQY
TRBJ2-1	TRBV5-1	ASSWVTSGTSRYNEQF
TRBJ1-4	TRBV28	ASSPSGTGREKLF
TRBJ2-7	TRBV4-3	ASSQEGRGSYEQY
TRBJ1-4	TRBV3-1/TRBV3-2	ASSYRGTNEKLF
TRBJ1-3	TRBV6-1	ASSEATGVPGNTIY
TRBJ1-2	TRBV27	ASSSRGGGYT
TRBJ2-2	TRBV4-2	ASSQDRAGWSYGGELF
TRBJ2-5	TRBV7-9	ASGLARETQY
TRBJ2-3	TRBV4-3	ASSQVGGRGTDTQY
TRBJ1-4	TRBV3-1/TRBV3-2	ASSQEEPSFEKLF
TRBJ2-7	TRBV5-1	ASSLGGGDVGSYEQY
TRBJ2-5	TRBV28	ASNQKQGAKETQY
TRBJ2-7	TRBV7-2	ASSPGTGRSSYEQY
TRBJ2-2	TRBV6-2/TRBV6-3	ASSDHRGTIGELF
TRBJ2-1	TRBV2	ASSEFAYNEQF
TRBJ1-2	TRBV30	AWSIGQNYGYT
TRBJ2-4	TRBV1	TSSQVLVLTSGVAKNIQY
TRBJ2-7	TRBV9	ASSVSGTTYEQY
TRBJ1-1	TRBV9	ASSVDSRSNTEAF
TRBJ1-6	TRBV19	ASSHRGDNSPLH
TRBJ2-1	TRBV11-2	ASSLEPGTINNEQF
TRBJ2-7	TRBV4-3	ASSQDQAAAEQY
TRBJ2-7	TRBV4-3	ASSQDEGDYEQY
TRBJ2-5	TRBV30	AWSGYETQY
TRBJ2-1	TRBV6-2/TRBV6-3	ASSWTAVLEQF
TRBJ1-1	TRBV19	ASSIQASSPNTEAF
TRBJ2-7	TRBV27	ASNSIAGGDYEQY
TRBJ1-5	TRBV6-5	ASSQAHDQPQH
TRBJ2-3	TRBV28	ASNTLVGPGPDTQY
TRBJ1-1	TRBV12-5	ASGFWGEAEAF
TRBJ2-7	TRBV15	ATSRGTVYEQY
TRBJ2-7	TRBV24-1	ATSDSRTGIRDLDEQY
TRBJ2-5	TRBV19	ASSIIGVGRETQY
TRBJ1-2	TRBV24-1	ATSDFDSYGYT
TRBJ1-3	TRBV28	ASSLPGLSGNTIY
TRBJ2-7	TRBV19	ASSIGTGTYEQY
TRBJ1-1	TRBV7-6	ASSLAAGLSNTEAF
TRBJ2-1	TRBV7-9	ASRPPRGGRYNEQF
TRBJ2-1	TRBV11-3	ASSSRLAGGNEQF
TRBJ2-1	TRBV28	ASSPHLSSYNEQF
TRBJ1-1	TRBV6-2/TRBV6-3	ASSWQQGTEAF
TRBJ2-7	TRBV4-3	ASSQGRLAGGEQY
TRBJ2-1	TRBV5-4	ASSPERELINEQF
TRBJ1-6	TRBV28	ASSYGDRRYSPLH
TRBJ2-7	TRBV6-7	ASSQGLDSDEQY
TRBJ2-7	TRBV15	ATSSPGQSYEQY
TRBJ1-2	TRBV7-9	ASSWRQGNGYT